The clone carrying this TCR beta chain turned up a few times. Its antigen remains unknown. These data come from a study of T-cell memory formation after mild COVID-19. Study context: Most TCR clusters belonged to a single donor.

Trimming took off 0 bases at V and 1 base at J, with 6 bases between the two ends. CDR1 is LGHNA, CDR2 YSLEER, per germline. This CDR3 comprises 14 residues. Study outcomes and limitations: Cross-reactive memory appears to have joined, as suggested by some responding clones showing up in pre-infection memory. Contracting CD4+ clones sat mainly in CM and EM; CD8+ in EMRA. A second wave expanding day 15 to 37 was CD4+-biased; contracting clones were balanced.

TCRdb reanalysed the 5' RACE reads using MiXCR and keeps one entry per CDR3 protein. In the table there are around 300,000 distinct CDR3 sequences, over 7% of which are singletons. V is TRBV4-3 and J is TRBJ1-1; D gene unclear. This TCR was recovered from a man in his late teens or twenties who had mild COVID-19 (a few samples of this study predate the infection). Cell type and time point are not known. Material for sequencing was PBMCs or a T cell subset sorted from them (not recorded which). In DNA, the CDR3 is TGCGCCAGCAGCCAAGAACGATGGAACACTGAAGCTTTCTTT. This codes for CASSQERWNTEAFF.